This section outlines one TCR beta chain sequence together with its context. A J-beta primer mix and a sample-barcoded 5' primer were used in a second PCR of about 6 to 12 cycles. TCRdb reprocessed the 5' RACE reads with MiXCR, giving one entry per CDR3 protein. The table has about 1.4 million distinct CDR3 sequences, approximately 59% seen once. Germline CDR1 SEHNR, CDR2 FQNEAQ (reference sequence). Trimming removed 8 bases from V and 1 base from J, with 12 bases in between. CDR3 size: 13 residues. These data belong to a study of blood T cells in healthy people across ages. This chain uses TRBV7-9 with TRBJ2-7, with a tentative D call TRBD2 (6 bases). The sample was blood. This TCR was sampled from a man aged 18 to 30 in good health. As DNA, the CDR3 is TGTGCCAGCGGATTAGCGGAGTCCTACGAGCAGTACTTC. Protein: CASGLAESYEQYF.